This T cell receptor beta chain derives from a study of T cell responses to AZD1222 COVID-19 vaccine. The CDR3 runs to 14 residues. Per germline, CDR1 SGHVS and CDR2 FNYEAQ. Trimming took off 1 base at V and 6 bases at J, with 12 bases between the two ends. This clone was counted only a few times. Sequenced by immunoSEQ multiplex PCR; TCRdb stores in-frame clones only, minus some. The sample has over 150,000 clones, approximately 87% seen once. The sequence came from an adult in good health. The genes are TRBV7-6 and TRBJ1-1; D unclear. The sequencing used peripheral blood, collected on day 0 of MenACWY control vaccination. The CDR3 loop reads CASSLVSGSPEAFF. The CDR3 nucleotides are TGTGCCAGCAGCTTAGTATCGGGGTCTCCTGAAGCTTTCTTT.